This is a list of T cell receptor beta chains from one sample in a study of early T cells in non-severe SARS-CoV-2 infection. TCRdb recomputed calls from the 5' RACE reads with MiXCR, one row per CDR3 protein. The repertoire holds roughly 34,000 distinct CDR3 sequences, about 6.8% seen once, with around 25% in the top ten. The material was whole blood, obtained at baseline. The receptors here all came from an adult who was a healthcare worker with PCR-confirmed SARS-CoV-2 infection or an uninfected control (not recorded which). Each CDR3 is given with its conserved first and last residue. A D gene is named only where the DNA matches it firmly. Not all rows give a size; the values are once, few, many and, for expanded clones, a class.

d_call j_call v_call clone_size cdr3_aa cdr3_nt
. TRBJ2-1 TRBV20-1 many CSADNDRGRSYGEQFF TGCAGTGCTGACAACGATCGGGGACGGTCCTACGGTGAGCAGTTCTTC
. TRBJ2-6 TRBV18 . CASSPSEAGANVLTF TGTGCCAGCTCACCATCCGAAGCTGGGGCCAACGTCCTGACTTTC
. TRBJ2-7 TRBV19 . CASRHRDRNSYEQYF TGTGCCAGTAGGCATCGTGACAGGAACTCCTACGAGCAGTACTTC
. TRBJ2-7 TRBV28 . CASSLVGTPFPHEQYF TGTGCCAGCAGTTTGGTTGGGACCCCGTTCCCCCACGAGCAGTACTTC
TRBD1 TRBJ2-1 TRBV20-1 many CSADGQGVGNEQFF TGCAGTGCTGACGGACAGGGAGTGGGCAATGAGCAGTTCTTC
TRBD1 TRBJ1-1 TRBV11-2 many CASSEQGLNTEAFF TGTGCCAGCTCAGAACAGGGGTTGAACACTGAAGCTTTCTTT
. TRBJ1-2 TRBV12-3/TRBV12-4 many CASSLGTAAAGYTF TGTGCCAGCAGTTTAGGGACCGCCGCAGCTGGCTACACCTTC
TRBD1 TRBJ2-7 TRBV7-2 many CASSQVGTGPYEQYF TGTGCCAGCAGCCAGGTAGGGACAGGGCCCTACGAGCAGTACTTC
TRBD1 TRBJ2-5 TRBV5-1 . CASSRTAPGQGNWVETQYF TGCGCCAGCAGCCGCACTGCTCCGGGACAGGGGAATTGGGTGGAGACCCAGTACTTC
. TRBJ1-5 TRBV20-1 many CSARPGYSNQPQHF TGCAGTGCTAGGCCCGGATATAGCAATCAGCCCCAGCATTTT
. TRBJ1-2 TRBV28 many CASSLVQNYGYTF TGTGCCAGCAGTTTAGTACAGAACTATGGCTACACCTTC
TRBD2 TRBJ2-7 TRBV10-2 many CASRTGRGYEQYF TGCGCCAGCAGGACGGGGAGGGGCTACGAGCAGTACTTC
. TRBJ2-3 TRBV6-2/TRBV6-3 many CASSYTRSALGYTDTQYF TGTGCCAGCAGTTACACCCGGAGCGCGCTAGGGTACACAGATACGCAGTATTTT
TRBD2 TRBJ2-1 TRBV6-2/TRBV6-3 . CASSPRTSSYNEQFF TGTGCCAGCAGTCCCCGGACTAGCTCCTACAATGAGCAGTTCTTC
. TRBJ2-5 TRBV6-1 . CASLEETQYF TGTGCCAGCCTTGAAGAGACCCAGTACTTC
. TRBJ2-2 TRBV20-1 many CSATEGGELFF TGCAGTGCCACGGAAGGTGGGGAGCTGTTTTTT
TRBD2 TRBJ2-7 TRBV4-1 . CASSPGTSGRASEQYF TGCGCCAGCAGTCCCGGGACTAGCGGGAGGGCCAGCGAGCAGTACTTC
. TRBJ2-7 TRBV5-1 many CASSLAPGPFYEQYF TGCGCCAGCAGCTTGGCCCCGGGTCCCTTCTACGAGCAGTACTTC
. TRBJ2-1 TRBV20-1 many CSADPGEIGQTVQFF TGCAGTGCTGACCCGGGGGAAATTGGACAGACCGTCCAGTTCTTC
. TRBJ2-1 TRBV6-6 many CASSYPNSYNEQFF TGTGCCAGCAGTTACCCCAACTCCTACAATGAGCAGTTCTTC
TRBD2 TRBJ2-1 TRBV12-3/TRBV12-4 . CASRYAGTSGSRVNEQFF TGTGCCAGCAGATACGCCGGGACTAGCGGGAGCAGAGTAAATGAGCAGTTCTTC
TRBD1 TRBJ2-1 TRBV7-2 many CASSSGHRGTEQFF TGTGCCAGCAGCTCAGGCCACAGGGGCACTGAGCAGTTCTTC
. TRBJ2-2 TRBV19 . CASSPYGSAGPTGELFF TGTGCCAGTAGTCCCTACGGATCAGCAGGCCCCACCGGGGAGCTGTTTTTT
. TRBJ1-6 TRBV5-1 few CASSLDGQKNSPLHF TGCGCCAGCAGCCTAGATGGACAGAAGAATTCACCCCTCCACTTT
TRBD1 TRBJ1-1 TRBV29-1 few CSAWQGAEAFF TGCAGCGCCTGGCAGGGGGCAGAAGCTTTCTTT
. TRBJ2-1 TRBV7-3 many CASSLKGYNEQFF TGTGCCAGCAGCTTAAAAGGTTACAATGAGCAGTTCTTC
. TRBJ1-2 TRBV5-1 . CASREYTGPYGYTF TGCGCCAGCAGAGAGTACACAGGGCCCTATGGCTACACCTTC
. TRBJ2-6 TRBV6-7 many CASSATAGANVLTF TGTGCCAGCAGTGCGACAGCTGGGGCCAACGTCCTGACTTTC
TRBD2 TRBJ2-5 TRBV6-5 . CASSYSGLGVETQYF TGTGCCAGCAGTTACTCCGGACTAGGAGTGGAGACCCAGTACTTC
TRBD2 TRBJ2-1 TRBV27 many CASSLTSVSYNEQFF TGTGCCAGCAGTCTAACTAGCGTCTCCTACAATGAGCAGTTCTTC
TRBD2 TRBJ2-3 TRBV7-9 . CASAGGESTDTQYF TGTGCCAGCGCGGGAGGGGAAAGCACAGATACGCAGTATTTT
TRBD1 TRBJ2-5 TRBV2 . CASSWDRGYETQYF TGTGCCAGCAGTTGGGACAGGGGATACGAGACCCAGTACTTC
TRBD2 TRBJ2-1 TRBV5-1 . CASTDRGGGDEQFF TGCGCCAGCACTGACCGCGGGGGAGGGGATGAGCAGTTCTTC
. TRBJ1-1 TRBV5-6 few CASSRSVVTEAFF TGTGCCAGCAGCCGATCCGTAGTCACTGAAGCTTTCTTT
. TRBJ1-1 TRBV30 few CAWEAPNTEAFF TGTGCCTGGGAGGCGCCGAACACTGAAGCTTTCTTT
. TRBJ2-5 TRBV7-9 few CASSLNQGQETQYF TGTGCCAGCAGCCTAAACCAAGGTCAAGAGACCCAGTACTTC
. TRBJ2-7 TRBV12-3/TRBV12-4 many CASSPGEDSSYEQYF TGTGCCAGCAGCCCAGGGGAAGACAGCTCCTACGAGCAGTACTTC
. TRBJ1-1 TRBV9 few CASSVSWNTEAFF TGTGCCAGCAGCGTATCTTGGAACACTGAAGCTTTCTTT
TRBD2 TRBJ2-7 TRBV27 many CASSLKPAGDYEQYF TGTGCCAGCAGTTTAAAACCAGCGGGGGACTACGAGCAGTACTTC
. TRBJ1-6 TRBV6-6 many CASRTTGHDNSPLHF TGTGCCAGCAGAACCACGGGACACGATAATTCACCCCTCCACTTT
. TRBJ2-3 TRBV11-2 many CASSLGTPDTQYF TGTGCCAGCAGCTTAGGGACCCCAGATACGCAGTATTTT
TRBD1 TRBJ2-7 TRBV28 few CASSQDLGQTYEQYF TGTGCCAGCAGTCAAGACTTGGGACAGACCTACGAGCAGTACTTC
. TRBJ1-5 TRBV12-3/TRBV12-4 few CASKGHQPQHF TGTGCCAGCAAGGGACACCAGCCCCAGCATTTT
TRBD1 TRBJ2-1 TRBV20-1 few CSARVRDRVENEQFF TGCAGTGCTAGAGTCCGGGACAGGGTGGAGAATGAGCAGTTCTTC
. TRBJ1-1 TRBV7-9 . CACQRGQQNTEAFF TGTGCCTGCCAACGAGGACAGCAAAACACTGAAGCTTTCTTT
. TRBJ2-2 TRBV5-1 . CASSLVLGSPGELFF TGCGCCAGCAGCTTGGTATTGGGGAGCCCCGGGGAGCTGTTTTTT
TRBD1 TRBJ1-5 TRBV6-2/TRBV6-3 . CASSYPTGGNQPQHF TGTGCCAGCAGTTACCCTACAGGGGGCAATCAGCCCCAGCATTTT
. TRBJ2-1 TRBV11-2 many CASSKSSYNEQFF TGTGCCAGCAGCAAGTCTAGCTACAATGAGCAGTTCTTC
TRBD2 TRBJ2-1 TRBV27 few CASSLTAGDYNEQFF TGTGCCAGCAGTTTGACAGCGGGGGACTACAATGAGCAGTTCTTC
. TRBJ2-7 TRBV5-6 few CASSPLGTAIDEQYF TGTGCCAGCAGCCCCCTCGGGACCGCGATCGACGAGCAGTACTTC
TRBD2 TRBJ2-1 TRBV9 . CASSASLGGTYNEQFF TGTGCCAGCAGCGCGTCCCTCGGGGGGACCTACAATGAGCAGTTCTTC
. TRBJ2-1 TRBV20-1 many CSATGLGRHYNEQFF TGCAGTGCTACGGGTTTGGGGAGACACTACAATGAGCAGTTCTTC
. TRBJ2-5 TRBV5-1 many CASRAWGRGTQETQYF TGCGCCAGCAGAGCTTGGGGTCGCGGTACGCAAGAGACCCAGTACTTC
TRBD2 TRBJ2-3 TRBV4-1 many CASSQATLNAGGSTDTQYF TGCGCCAGCAGCCAAGCCACTCTTAATGCGGGAGGAAGCACAGATACGCAGTATTTT
. TRBJ2-5 TRBV5-1 once CASSSRPAVQETQYF TGCGCCAGCAGCTCCCGGCCTGCAGTCCAAGAGACCCAGTACTTC
TRBD1 TRBJ2-7 TRBV10-3 many CAISESSTGGDEQYF TGTGCCATCAGTGAGTCATCTACAGGGGGCGACGAGCAGTACTTC
. TRBJ2-7 TRBV9 . CASSVNLLSSYEQYF TGTGCCAGCAGCGTAAATCTCTTAAGCTCCTACGAGCAGTACTTC